This T cell receptor (beta chain) stems from a study of blood T cell repertoires in COVID-19. Sequenced by immunoSEQ multiplex PCR; TCRdb stores in-frame clones only, minus some. The table records 180,000 or so clones, almost 85% of them present only once. Those enrolled, adults aged roughly 18 to 90 years, came from some 23 US areas. Assignments of participants to cohorts depended upon their own reported clinical history. The CDR3 has 15 amino acids. The ends lost 5 bases at V and 1 base at J; junction bases unmatched: 5. CDR1 is SNHLY, CDR2 FYNNEI, per germline. The receptor was isolated from a man in his fifties who had recovered from COVID-19. This sequence joins TRBV2 and TRBJ2-7, with 10 bases that match TRBD1. The sequenced material came from PBMCs or T cells enriched from blood (not recorded which). The CDR3 here is CASSRWGQGSYEQYF. CDR3 bases: TGTGCCAGCAGTCGGTGGGGACAGGGGTCCTACGAGCAGTACTTC.